The 2 T cell receptor beta chains below were found in one sample sequenced in a study of blood T cell repertoires in COVID-19. Libraries were prepared by immunoSEQ multiplex PCR; TCRdb keeps only in-frame clonotypes and omits some of them. The sample has about 300,000 clones, 85% to 90% seen once. Sequencing used peripheral blood. Receptors originate from a man between 65 and 85 years old with acute or convalescent COVID-19.

This chain links TRBV7-2 with TRBJ2-5; TRBD1 might be the D (6 bases). The germline V and J ends were trimmed by 3 bases and 4 bases, with 9 bases remaining between them. In germline, CDR1 is SGHTA, CDR2 FQGNSA. This CDR3 is built from 13 residues. CDR3 DNA sequence: TGTGCCAGCAGCTTCCAAGGGGGAGAGACCCAGTACTTC. Protein: CASSFQGGETQYF.

The chain employs TRBV19 and TRBJ1-2, with D unresolved. Per germline, CDR1 LNHDA and CDR2 SQIVND (reference sequence). Trimming left V 8 bases short and J 7 bases short, with 11 bases between. The CDR3 loop spans 11 amino acids. The CDR3 protein is CASSLSLGYTF. CDR3 nucleotide sequence: TGTGCCAGTTCCCTCTCCCTTGGCTACACCTTC.